This entry lists 28 T cell receptor beta chains sequenced from one sample in a study of regulatory T cells in long-lasting Graves disease. The time point here: newly diagnosed GD, antithyroid drugs for less than 3 months. PBMC-derived RNA was used for the TCR library. iRepertoire HTBI primers and Arm-PCR of CDR3 regions built TCR beta libraries. TCRdb reprocessed the multiplex PCR reads via MiXCR and lists one record per CDR3 protein. Found here are about 220,000 distinct CDR3 sequences, 15% to 20% of them singletons; the top ten hold around 20%. The sequencing here drew on peripheral blood mononuclear cells (PBMCs), taken at new diagnosis, from a patient treated with antithyroid drugs. All receptors come from a female donor with Graves disease.

There are many counts of this clonotype. The chain employs TRBV19 and TRBJ2-1; 8 positions agree with TRBD2. CDR1 and CDR2 from the germline V gene are LNHDA and SQIVND (reference sequence). The CDR3 length is 15 residues. V trimming: 0 bases; J trimming: 7 bases; junction bases outside the gene matches: 5. The CDR3: CASSIEAGVKNEQFF. The CDR3 nucleotides are TGTGCCAGTAGTATAGAAGCGGGAGTGAAAAATGAGCAGTTCTTC.

V usage is TRBV30 and J usage is TRBJ2-7; D uncertain. The CDR3 contains 13 residues. Germline lookup yields CDR1 GTSNPN and CDR2 SVGIG (reference sequence). The V gene lost 3 bases and the J gene lost 2 bases, with 11 bases spanning the gap. The CDR3 spells CAWSGAGTYEQYF. CDR3 sequence (DNA): TGTGCCTGGAGCGGCGCCGGAACCTACGAGCAGTACTTC.

There are many counts of this clonotype. This chain connects TRBV12-3 or TRBV12-4 to TRBJ2-3; the D gene is possibly TRBD2 (5 bases). CDR3 length equals 15 residues. The V gene lost 6 bases and the J gene lost 2 bases, with 15 bases spanning the gap. The DNA for the CDR3 is TGTGCCAGCAGGGATTCTAGCTATTCCACAGATACGCAGTATTTT. It specifies CASRDSSYSTDTQYF.

With regard to this clonotype: A much more abundant neighbour one base away suggests this may be a read error. The chain couples TRBV5-1 to TRBJ2-1; TRBD2 aligns across 8 bases. The V and J ends lost 4 bases and 4 bases, in that order; junction bases with no gene match: 4. The length of the CDR3 is 14 residues. Germline loops: CDR1 SGHRS, CDR2 YFSETQ. The CDR3 protein is CASSRGGTYNEQFF. The CDR3 DNA reads TGCGCCAGCAGCCGGGGGGGGACTTACAATGAGCAGTTCTTC. Drawing the rest from reference TRBV5-1 and TRBJ2-1, the complete variable domain is KAGVTQTPRYLIKTRGQQVTLSCSPISGHRSVSWYQQTPGQGLQFLFEYFSETQRNKGNFPGRFSGRQFSNSRSEMNVSTLELGDSALYLCASSRGGTYNEQFFGPGTRLTVL.

In the case of this clonotype: This likely traces to a read error, being one base from a far larger clone. This rearrangement joins TRBV7-2 to TRBJ2-6, with TRBD2 as a possible D gene (5 bases). The CDR3 spans 16 residues. The germline V gene has CDR1 SGHTA and CDR2 FQGNSA. Deletions cut 4 bases from V and 1 base from J, with 11 bases between. Here the CDR3 DNA reads TGTGCCAGCAGCTCAGTGCGAGGGTCTGGGGCCAACGTCCTGACTTTC. It codes for CASSSVRGSGANVLTF.

This clonotype was counted at least ten times. J is TRBJ2-7 and V is TRBV7-2; 9 bases agree with TRBD2. The V and J ends lost 3 bases and 3 bases, in that order; junction bases with no gene match: 6. CDR3 length equals 15 residues. The germline gives CDR1 SGHTA, CDR2 FQGNSA. The CDR3 loop is CASSLGREGFYEQYF. DNA for the CDR3: TGTGCCAGCAGCTTGGGGCGGGAGGGGTTCTACGAGCAGTACTTC.

This clonotype was seen at least ten times. The V call is TRBV28, the J call TRBJ2-5; 8 positions match TRBD1. Germline V gives CDR1 MDHEN, CDR2 SYDVKM. This CDR3 spans 15 amino acids. Germline trimming cut 6 bases from V and 4 bases from J; bases unmatched to any gene: 10. The DNA for the CDR3 is TGTGCCAGCAGCTTGGGTCAGGGGGCAGGAGAGACCCAGTACTTC. Translating gives CASSLGQGAGETQYF.

This clonotype was counted once. A far more abundant clone sits one base away, making this likely a read error. The chain carries TRBV19 and TRBJ2-1; no clear D. This CDR3 has 13 residues. Germline V gene lookup returns CDR1 LNHDA and CDR2 SQIVND (reference sequence). CDR3 sequence (DNA): TGTGCCAGTTGTATCGGGCTTTACAATGAGCAGTTCTTC. Its translation: CASCIGLYNEQFF.

This sequence joins TRBV7-3 and TRBJ2-5; the match to TRBD2 covers 13 bases. CDR1 and CDR2 from the germline V gene are SGHTA and FQGTGA. With V trimmed by 2 bases and J by 3 bases, 9 bases remained unmatched. The CDR3 length is 18 residues. CDR3 sequence reads: CASSLGVTSGRGKETQYF. CDR3 DNA: TGTGCCAGCAGCTTAGGAGTAACTAGCGGGAGGGGGAAAGAGACCCAGTACTTC.

This clonotype was observed many times. Being one base from a much bigger clone, this may be a read error. The rearrangement uses TRBV11-2 and TRBJ1-4, with D hard to call. The germline V gene has CDR1 SGHAT and CDR2 FQNNGV. The CDR3 has 15 amino acids. The CDR3 DNA reads as TGTGCCAGCAGCTTAGGCCCGGGTATAAACGAAAAACCGTTTTTT. Amino acid sequence: CASSLGPGINEKPFF. Full variable domain (rest looked up from reference TRBV11-2 and TRBJ1-4): EAGVAQSPRYKIIEKRQSVAFWCNPISGHATLYWYQQILGQGPKLLIQFQNNGVVDDSQLPKDRFSAERLKGVDSTLKIQPAKLEDSAVYLCASSLGPGINEKPFFGSGTQLSVL.

The rearrangement uses TRBV5-1 and TRBJ2-2; the match to TRBD1 covers 8 bases. Trimming removed 7 bases from V and 6 bases from J; junction bases left unmatched: 8. This CDR3 region has 14 residues. Germline V gene sequence: CDR1 SGHRS, CDR2 YFSETQ. This chain's CDR3 is CASSGTGVAGELFF. The CDR3, as DNA: TGCGCCAGCTCCGGGACAGGCGTCGCCGGGGAGCTGTTTTTT.

This clonotype has at least ten counts. V is TRBV5-1 and J is TRBJ2-7; 14 nucleotides match TRBD2. CDR3 size: 17 residues. The V gene's germline CDR1 is SGHRS and CDR2 YFSETQ. V dropped 0 bases and J dropped 4; count of bases not matched to a gene: 6. CDR3 in DNA: TGCGCCAGCAGCTTGGAAGAAGGGACTAGCGGGAGTTACGAGCAGTACTTC. It yields the protein CASSLEEGTSGSYEQYF.

This clonotype was counted a few times. The chain links TRBV20-1 to TRBJ2-1; tentatively, D is TRBD2 (6 bases). CDR1 DFQATT and CDR2 SNEGSKA come from the germline V gene (reference sequence). Trimming removed 5 bases from V and 9 bases from J, with 8 bases in between. There are 10 residues in the CDR3. CDR3 nucleotides: TGCAGTGCTGAGCGGGCTGAGCAGTTCTTC. The encoded protein is CSAERAEQFF.

Many counts were recorded for this clonotype. J is TRBJ2-7 and V is TRBV12-3 or TRBV12-4; D perhaps matches TRBD1 (6 bases). V lost 5 bases, J lost 5 bases, and 16 bases lay in between. CDR3 size: 14 residues. CDR3 sequence reads: CASSEGTLDDEQYF. Written as DNA, the CDR3 is TGTGCCAGCAGTGAGGGGACACTAGACGACGAGCAGTACTTC.

The sample holds many counts of this clonotype. V is TRBV5-1 and J is TRBJ2-2; D not resolved. There are 13 residues in the CDR3. Per the germline V gene, CDR1 is SGHRS and CDR2 is YFSETQ. Trimming stripped 4 bases from V and 4 bases from J, with 8 bases between. The CDR3: CASSPFGTGELFF. CDR3 nucleotide sequence: TGCGCCAGCAGCCCCTTCGGCACCGGGGAGCTGTTTTTT. Full variable domain (remainder filled in from reference TRBV5-1 and TRBJ2-2): KAGVTQTPRYLIKTRGQQVTLSCSPISGHRSVSWYQQTPGQGLQFLFEYFSETQRNKGNFPGRFSGRQFSNSRSEMNVSTLELGDSALYLCASSPFGTGELFFGEGSRLTVL.

In this sample, this clonotype turned up many times. This rearrangement joins TRBV18 to TRBJ2-1, with D perhaps TRBD1 or TRBD2 (5 bases each). CDR1 and CDR2 (germline): KGHSH, LQKENI. The CDR3 is made up of 14 amino acids. Trimming took 4 bases from V and 8 from J, leaving 15 bases between them. This CDR3 is CASSQRGESYEQFF. CDR3 sequence (DNA): TGTGCCAGCTCACAACGAGGGGAGAGCTATGAGCAGTTCTTC.

This clonotype was counted only a few times. The gene calls are TRBV7-9 and TRBJ2-1, with a tentative D call TRBD1 (6 bases). Trimming cost V 0 bases and J 6 bases, with 9 bases left between them. The germline gives CDR1 SEHNR, CDR2 FQNEAQ (reference sequence). The length of the CDR3 is 14 residues. The CDR3 sequence: CASSLAGQRNEQFF. In DNA, the CDR3 is TGTGCCAGCAGCTTAGCCGGACAGCGCAATGAGCAGTTCTTC.

This clonotype was recorded at least ten times. The genes are TRBV6-1 and TRBJ2-3; D remains ambiguous. CDR1 is MNHNS, CDR2 SASEGT, per germline. The V and J ends lost 7 bases and 2 bases respectively, with 10 bases between them. The CDR3 contains 13 residues. The CDR3 DNA reads as TGTGCCAGCACAATGGGGTTCACAGATACGCAGTATTTT. Protein sequence: CASTMGFTDTQYF.

This clonotype was detected many times. The gene calls are TRBV3-1 and TRBJ2-5; no reliable D call. Germline lookup yields CDR1 LGHDT and CDR2 YNNKEL (reference sequence). The CDR3 extends over 14 amino acids. Trimming removed 0 bases from V and 5 bases from J, with 10 bases in between. CDR3 in DNA: TGTGCCAGCAGCCAAGATACGTTGGTGGAGACCCAGTACTTC. This codes for CASSQDTLVETQYF.

This clonotype was counted ten times or more. The rearrangement links TRBV29-1 to TRBJ1-1; D remains ambiguous. Germline CDR1 SQVTM, CDR2 ANQGSEA. Trimming took 4 bases from V and 1 from J, leaving 10 bases between them. There are 13 residues in the CDR3. In nucleotides, the CDR3 is TGCAGCGTTGTTTGGCCGGCGAACACTGAAGCTTTCTTT. Translating gives CSVVWPANTEAFF.

For the CDR3, the DNA is TGCAGTGCTAGGGATACGACAGGGACTCAATATGGCTACACCTTC. Residues: CSARDTTGTQYGYTF. The chain combines TRBV20-1 with TRBJ1-2; TRBD1 aligns across 7 bases. The V and J ends lost 3 bases and 5 bases, in that order; junction bases with no gene match: 12. The CDR3 totals 15 residues. Germline CDR1 DFQATT, CDR2 SNEGSKA (reference sequence).

The rearrangement joins TRBV7-9 to TRBJ1-1; a weak D match, TRBD1 (5 bases). Germline CDR1 reads SEHNR; CDR2 reads FQNEAQ (reference sequence). V was cut by 0 bases and J by 8 bases, with 13 bases left in between. The length of the CDR3 is 14 residues. The CDR3 loop reads CASSLAIGTIEAFF. The CDR3, as DNA: TGTGCCAGCAGCTTAGCAATAGGGACTATAGAAGCTTTCTTT.

This clonotype was seen many times. The V gene is TRBV11-2, the J gene TRBJ1-2, with D unclear. The germline V gene has CDR1 SGHAT and CDR2 FQNNGV. The CDR3 length is 16 residues. The V end lost 5 bases, the J end lost 0 bases, and 16 bases lay between the germline ends. The CDR3 loop reads CASSPGVPDPNYGYTF. CDR3 bases: TGTGCCAGCAGCCCAGGTGTGCCAGACCCTAACTATGGCTACACCTTC.

CDR3 region: CASSPADRGVNYEQYF. Written as DNA, the CDR3 is TGCGCCAGCAGCCCCGCCGACAGGGGAGTAAACTACGAGCAGTACTTC. The V call is TRBV5-1, the J call TRBJ2-7; 8 bases fit TRBD1. CDR3 length equals 16 residues. The V and J ends lost 4 bases and 3 bases, in that order; junction bases with no gene match: 12. Per germline, CDR1 SGHRS and CDR2 YFSETQ.

This clonotype was picked up many times. The chain joins TRBV10-3 to TRBJ2-3, with 11 bases matching TRBD2. V lost 3 bases to trimming and J lost 6 bases; unmatched junction nucleotides: 8. This CDR3 has 16 amino acids. Germline V gives CDR1 ENHRY, CDR2 SYGVKD. CDR3 in DNA: TGTGCCATCAGTGACGGACTAGCGGGCGCCCCCGATACGCAGTATTTT. Its protein product is CAISDGLAGAPDTQYF.

This clonotype was observed at least ten times. The rearrangement joins TRBV25-1 to TRBJ2-3; D not certain. CDR3 length: 13 residues. With 4 bases removed from V and 2 bases from J, the gap between germline ends came to 7 bases. CDR1 and CDR2 from the germline V gene are MGHDK and SYGVNS. CDR3 DNA sequence: TGTGCCAGCAGTGTGCCCCACACAGATACGCAGTATTTT. The encoded protein is CASSVPHTDTQYF.

This clonotype was counted at least ten times. A much larger clone differs from this one at a single base, so this may be a read error. The chain is built from TRBV10-3 and TRBJ2-7; D may be TRBD1 (5 bases). The germline gives CDR1 ENHRY, CDR2 SYGVKD. The V end lost 2 bases, the J end lost 0 bases, and 5 bases lay between the germline ends. This CDR3 comprises 13 residues. The CDR3 sequence is CAISERGSYEQYF. The DNA for the CDR3 is TGTGCCATCAGTGAGAGGGGCTCCTACGAGCAGTACTTC.

This clonotype came up many times. The chain has TRBV28 and TRBJ2-1; the match to TRBD1 covers 8 bases. This CDR3 region has 12 residues. Germline CDR1 reads MDHEN; CDR2 reads SYDVKM. Trimming at V came to 7 bases and at J to 8 bases, leaving 4 bases not matched to a gene. In nucleotides, the CDR3 is TGTGCCAGCACTCTGACAGGGGATGAGCAGTTCTTC. It translates to CASTLTGDEQFF.